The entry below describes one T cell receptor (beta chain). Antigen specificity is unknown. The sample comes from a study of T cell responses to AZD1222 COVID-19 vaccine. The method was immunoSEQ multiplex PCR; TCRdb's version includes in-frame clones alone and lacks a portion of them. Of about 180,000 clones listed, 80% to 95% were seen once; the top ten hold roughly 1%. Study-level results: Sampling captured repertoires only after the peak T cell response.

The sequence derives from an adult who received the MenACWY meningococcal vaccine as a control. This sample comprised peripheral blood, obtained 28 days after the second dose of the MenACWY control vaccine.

The CDR3 sequence: CASSPTTGTQTYEQYF. CDR3 bases: TGTGCCAGCAGCCCTACCACCGGGACACAAACCTACGAGCAGTACTTC. The J gene is TRBJ2-7, the V gene TRBV7-2, with a tentative D call TRBD1 (6 bases). CDR3 size: 16 residues. V was pared by 5 bases and J by 2 bases, with 19 bases between. Germline CDR1 reads SGHTA; CDR2 reads FQGNSA.